This T cell receptor beta chain emerged from a study of blood T cells in healthy people across ages. Study-wide context: T cells yielded about one barcoded beta molecule per two cells through template switching.

Findings and caveats of the study: The percentage of naive T cells correlated strongly with TCR beta diversity. Fewer expanded clones and more diversity marked long-lived versus aged donors. Diversity of TCR beta per million T cells declined in a roughly linear way with age.

Germline CDR1 is SGHAT and CDR2 is FQNNGV. The CDR3 contains 16 residues. In this sample, this clonotype turned up once. Its antigen is still unknown. The second PCR ran roughly 6 to 11 cycles with a sample-barcoded 5' primer and J-beta primers. TCRdb reprocessed the 5' RACE reads with MiXCR, giving one entry per CDR3 protein. The table has 1.5 million to 2 million distinct CDR3 sequences, 28% seen once. This rearrangement joins TRBV11-2 to TRBJ2-5, with 10 nucleotides matching TRBD2. The J call may not be correct, given that the DNA end is closer to TRBJ2-7. Sequencing was carried out using blood. This receptor was obtained from a woman in her 30s in good health. This CDR3 is CASSPQTLAGLGEQYF. The CDR3 nucleotides are TGTGCCAGCAGCCCCCAAACACTAGCGGGACTGGGCGAGCAGTACTTC.